The 24 T cell receptor beta chains in this list originate from one sample, sequenced in a study of T-cell reconstitution after alpha-beta-depleted transplantation in children. For TCRbeta, the library was prepared with unique molecular identifiers. From the PCR reads, TCRdb called clonotypes with MiXCR, one entry per CDR3 protein. The sample lists more than 200,000 distinct CDR3 sequences, 17% occurring once. Sequences were derived from PBMCs, mostly from graft donor cells, sampled 360 days after TCRalphabeta/CD19-depleted stem cell transplant. These receptor sequences come from a male patient aged 2-10 years who had a stem cell transplant for acute lymphoblastic leukemia, so the T cells may come from the graft donor.

This chain uses TRBV10-2 with TRBJ2-6; D assignment may be TRBD1 or TRBD2 (6 bases each). The CDR3 totals 16 residues. The ends were cut back, 10 bases at V and 0 bases at J, with 16 bases in the middle. Germline V gene data show CDR1 as WSHSY and CDR2 as SAAADI. The CDR3: CATLQGLTSGANVLTF. CDR3 nucleotides: TGCGCCACGCTACAGGGACTTACCTCTGGGGCCAACGTCCTGACTTTC.

This clonotype was recorded at least ten times. The chain combines TRBV5-1 with TRBJ1-2; maybe TRBD1 (5 bases). V was shortened by 6 bases and J by 8 bases, with 11 bases between the two germline ends. Germline V gene data show CDR1 as SGHRS and CDR2 as YFSETQ. This CDR3 region has 11 residues. The DNA for the CDR3 is TGCGCCAGCACCGGGGCAGCCGGCTACACCTTC. It is translated as CASTGAAGYTF.

This clonotype came up a few times. This sequence joins TRBV28 and TRBJ2-3; D gene ambiguous. The CDR3 contains 15 residues. Germline assignment: CDR1 MDHEN and CDR2 SYDVKM. V was shortened by 5 bases and J by 0 bases, with 12 bases between the two germline ends. As DNA, the CDR3 is TGTGCCAGCAGTCTGCAGTTGACTAGCACAGATACGCAGTATTTT. This encodes CASSLQLTSTDTQYF. Drawing the rest from reference TRBV28 and TRBJ2-3, the complete variable domain is DVKVTQSSRYLVKRTGEKVFLECVQDMDHENMFWYRQDPGLGLRLIYFSYDVKMKEKGDIPEGYSVSREKKERFSLILESASTNQTSMYLCASSLQLTSTDTQYFGPGTRLTVL.

This clonotype was picked up a small number of times. This chain links TRBV7-2 with TRBJ1-2, with a weak D call TRBD1 (5 bases). CDR1 is SGHTA, CDR2 FQGNSA, per germline. The length of the CDR3 is 15 residues. Between the trimmed V and J ends, which lost 1 base and 2 bases, there was a span of 11 bases. The CDR3 is CASSLVGWGNYGYTF. CDR3 in DNA: TGTGCCAGCAGCTTAGTGGGATGGGGGAACTATGGCTACACCTTC. Looking up the rest from reference TRBV7-2 and TRBJ1-2 gives the full variable domain: GAGVSQSPSNKVTEKGKDVELRCDPISGHTALYWYRQSLGQGLEFLIYFQGNSAPDKSGLPSDRFSAERTGGSVSTLTIQRTQQEDSAVYLCASSLVGWGNYGYTFGSGTRLTVV.

This clonotype showed up many times. CDR3: CASSAPDRLGEKLFF. CDR3 coding DNA: TGTGCCAGCAGCGCGCCGGACAGACTTGGTGAAAAACTGTTTTTT. The chain has TRBV6-2 or TRBV6-3 and TRBJ1-4; TRBD1 might be the D (6 bases). V was clipped by 6 bases and J by 7 bases, with 18 bases between them. The length of the CDR3 is 15 residues. CDR1 MNHEY and CDR2 SVGEGT come from the germline V gene.

The chain couples TRBV7-8 to TRBJ2-7; perhaps TRBD1 as D (6 bases). The CDR3 consists of 14 residues. V lost 1 base and J lost 3, with 10 bases in between. Germline V gene sequence: CDR1 SGHVS, CDR2 FQNEAQ. The CDR3, as DNA: TGTGCCAGCAGCTTAGTTATAGGGGGCTACGAGCAGTACTTC. Its protein product is CASSLVIGGYEQYF.

This chain uses TRBV7-8 with TRBJ1-1; D is perhaps TRBD1 (6 bases). The V gene's germline CDR1 is SGHVS and CDR2 FQNEAQ. Trimming removed 1 base from V and 5 bases from J, with 20 bases in between. The CDR3 sequence is 17 residues long. The CDR3 region has the DNA TGTGCCAGCAGCTTAGGGTTACAGGGACTATCGTCTACTGAAGCTTTCTTT. Its translation is CASSLGLQGLSSTEAFF.

This clonotype was counted a few times. The V call is TRBV29-1, the J call TRBJ1-6; 7 positions agree with TRBD1. Per the germline V gene, CDR1 is SQVTM and CDR2 is ANQGSEA. This CDR3 spans 13 amino acids. Unmatched junction bases numbered 11, after V lost 4 bases and J lost 14 bases. This CDR3 reads CSVVAGGGEALHF. The DNA of the CDR3 is TGCAGCGTTGTAGCAGGGGGAGGGGAGGCCCTCCACTTT. Using reference TRBV29-1 and TRBJ1-6 for the parts outside the CDR3, the full variable domain is SAVISQKPSRDICQRGTSLTIQCQVDSQVTMMFWYRQQPGQSLTLIATANQGSEATYESGFVIDKFPISRPNLTFSTLTVSNMSPEDSSIYLCSVVAGGGEALHFGNGTRLTVT.

The chain links TRBV6-5 to TRBJ1-1, with D perhaps matching TRBD1 (5 bases). CDR1 is MNHEY and CDR2 is SVGAGI in the germline V gene. The CDR3 runs 15 residues. V was pared by 0 bases and J by 5 bases, with 13 bases between. The CDR3 protein is CASSYSPGSGTEAFF. The CDR3 nucleotides are TGTGCCAGCAGTTACTCTCCAGGGTCGGGGACTGAAGCTTTCTTT.

This clonotype was detected only a few times. The rearrangement joins TRBV7-9 to TRBJ1-5, with 7 bases that match TRBD1. Trimming took 5 bases from V and 2 from J; bases not matched to a gene: 6. CDR3 length: 15 residues. In germline, CDR1 is SEHNR, CDR2 FQNEAQ (reference sequence). CDR3 in DNA: TGTGCCAGCAGCCAACTTACAGGGGGCAATCAGCCCCAGCATTTT. Its protein is CASSQLTGGNQPQHF. Full variable domain (outside the CDR3, taken from reference TRBV7-9 and TRBJ1-5): DTGVSQNPRHKITKRGQNVTFRCDPISEHNRLYWYRQTLGQGPEFLTYFQNEAQLEKSRLLSDRFSAERPKGSFSTLEIQRTEQGDSAMYLCASSQLTGGNQPQHFGDGTRLSIL.

The rearrangement joins TRBV28 to TRBJ1-5; D is unresolved. The CDR3 extends over 13 amino acids. Germline CDR1 is MDHEN and CDR2 is SYDVKM. The V and J ends lost 5 bases and 3 bases respectively, with 8 bases between them. CDR3 coding DNA: TGTGCCAGCAGTGGGAGCCACAATCAGCCCCAGCATTTT. Its translation: CASSGSHNQPQHF. Using reference TRBV28 and TRBJ1-5 for the parts outside the CDR3, the full variable domain is DVKVTQSSRYLVKRTGEKVFLECVQDMDHENMFWYRQDPGLGLRLIYFSYDVKMKEKGDIPEGYSVSREKKERFSLILESASTNQTSMYLCASSGSHNQPQHFGDGTRLSIL.

The chain is built from TRBV6-5 and TRBJ1-3, with TRBD1 as a possible D gene (5 bases). This CDR3 is 19 amino acids long. From germline, CDR1 is MNHEY and CDR2 SVGAGI. V was trimmed by 6 bases and J by 0 bases, leaving 24 bases between them. CDR3 bases: TGTGCCAGCAGCCACGACGACCCGGGACGGCCCTTCTCTGGAAACACCATATATTTT. Its protein product is CASSHDDPGRPFSGNTIYF.

There are a few counts of this clonotype. V gene TRBV18 combines with J gene TRBJ2-5; 8 bases align to TRBD2. Germline lookup yields CDR1 KGHSH and CDR2 LQKENI. The ends lost 3 bases at V and 1 base at J; junction bases unmatched: 7. CDR3 length: 16 residues. The CDR3 loop reads CASSPGLAGTQETQYF. The CDR3 nucleotides read TGTGCCAGCTCACCTGGTTTAGCGGGGACCCAAGAGACCCAGTACTTC. The variable domain in full, with the rest retrieved from reference TRBV18 and TRBJ2-5, is NAGVMQNPRHLVRRRGQEARLRCSPMKGHSHVYWYRQLPEEGLKFMVYLQKENIIDESGMPKERFSAEFPKEGPSILRIQQVVRGDSAAYFCASSPGLAGTQETQYFGPGTRLLVL.

Ten or more counts support this clonotype. This rearrangement joins TRBV4-3 to TRBJ2-7; no definite D call. Per the germline V gene, CDR1 is LGHNA and CDR2 is YSLEER. V lost 4 bases, J lost 5 bases, and 15 bases lay in between. This CDR3 is 14 amino acids long. The CDR3 nucleotides are TGCGCCAGCAGCCCCCGCCCGGGTCACGACGAGCAGTACTTC. Its translation is CASSPRPGHDEQYF.

This clonotype was detected many times. The rearrangement uses TRBV10-3 and TRBJ1-2; D uncertain. The CDR3 spans 16 residues. Germline V gene data show CDR1 as ENHRY and CDR2 as SYGVKD. V lost 4 bases and J lost 5, with 20 bases in between. CDR3 sequence (DNA): TGTGCCATCAGTGGCTACAAGGAGGACGGTGATTATGGCTACACCTTC. Protein product: CAISGYKEDGDYGYTF.

Only a few counts were recorded for this clonotype. The rearrangement links TRBV7-9 to TRBJ2-2; perhaps TRBD2 as D (6 bases). The V end was cut by 1 base, the J end by 1 base, with 13 bases between. Germline lookup yields CDR1 SEHNR and CDR2 FQNEAQ (reference sequence). The length of the CDR3 is 17 residues. The CDR3 is CASSLGLARGNTGELFF. The CDR3 DNA reads TGTGCCAGCAGCTTAGGATTGGCGCGGGGGAACACCGGGGAGCTGTTTTTT.

The chain combines TRBV7-9 with TRBJ1-5; TRBD1 is a possible D gene (5 bases). This CDR3 region has 15 residues. Per germline, CDR1 SEHNR and CDR2 FQNEAQ (reference sequence). V lost 6 bases and J lost 4, with 16 bases in between. CDR3 residues: CASSYNTGRNQPQHF. CDR3 sequence (DNA): TGTGCCAGCAGTTACAACACAGGTCGGAATCAGCCCCAGCATTTT.

This clonotype was counted between two and nine times. This rearrangement joins TRBV20-1 to TRBJ2-1; D tentatively fits TRBD1 or TRBD2 (5 bases each). CDR3 length: 14 amino acids. Germline values: CDR1 DFQATT, CDR2 SNEGSKA (reference sequence). Trimming shortened V by 6 bases and J by 10 bases, and 22 bases separated the two germline ends. The CDR3 sequence is CSAGPGPGPGEQFF. The CDR3 DNA is TGCAGTGCAGGCCCGGGACCTGGTCCGGGGGAGCAGTTCTTC.

This clonotype showed up just a few times. The gene calls are TRBV19 and TRBJ1-4; no clear D. The CDR3 has 13 residues. Looked up from germline, CDR1 is LNHDA and CDR2 is SQIVND (reference sequence). With 3 bases removed from V and 7 bases from J, the gap between germline ends came to 9 bases. CDR3 residues: CASSIHHLEKLFF. DNA of the CDR3: TGTGCCAGTAGTATCCACCATCTTGAAAAACTGTTTTTT. Using reference TRBV19 and TRBJ1-4 for the parts outside the CDR3, the full variable domain is DGGITQSPKYLFRKEGQNVTLSCEQNLNHDAMYWYRQDPGQGLRLIYYSQIVNDFQKGDIAEGYSVSREKKESFPLTVTSAQKNPTAFYLCASSIHHLEKLFFGSGTQLSVL.

This clonotype was detected many times. V gene TRBV29-1 combines with J gene TRBJ2-5; no firm D call. With 6 bases removed from V and 2 bases from J, the gap between germline ends came to 4 bases. The CDR3 covers 10 residues. Germline CDR1 SQVTM, CDR2 ANQGSEA. CDR3 sequence: CSVKQETQYF. For the CDR3, the DNA is TGCAGCGTCAAACAAGAGACCCAGTACTTC.

The chain couples TRBV20-1 to TRBJ1-6; unclear D gene. The CDR3 loop spans 16 amino acids. CDR1 DFQATT and CDR2 SNEGSKA come from the germline V gene (reference sequence). V lost 8 bases and J lost 0, with 17 bases in between. The CDR3 here is CSSTRGPSSYNSPLHF. The CDR3, as DNA: TGCAGTTCAACAAGAGGTCCGAGCTCCTATAATTCACCCCTCCACTTT.

This clonotype occurred many times. The gene calls are TRBV5-1 and TRBJ2-7; D uncertain. In germline, CDR1 is SGHRS, CDR2 YFSETQ. V lost 7 bases and J lost 1, with 9 bases in between. There are 12 residues in the CDR3. CDR3 nucleotides: TGCGCCAGCGGGGTTGGTTCCTACGAGCAGTACTTC. This codes for CASGVGSYEQYF.

The V gene is TRBV5-4, the J gene TRBJ1-3; TRBD1 matches 10 bases. The V gene's germline CDR1 is SGHNT and CDR2 YYREEE (reference sequence). Losses at the gene ends were 4 bases for V and 2 bases for J; bases not matched to a gene: 6. The CDR3 is 16 amino acids. CDR3 in DNA: TGTGCCAGCAGCCCGGGACAGGGGAGAACTGGAAACACCATATATTTT. Translation gives CASSPGQGRTGNTIYF.

CDR3 coding DNA: TGCGCCAGCTGGGACGGGGGGACAGATACGCAGTATTTT. Translation: CASWDGGTDTQYF. The V gene is TRBV5-1, the J gene TRBJ2-3; 7 positions match TRBD2. Per the germline V gene, CDR1 is SGHRS and CDR2 is YFSETQ. CDR3 length equals 13 residues. With V trimmed by 7 bases and J by 3 bases, 5 bases remained unmatched. The whole variable domain, filled in from reference TRBV5-1 and TRBJ2-3, reads KAGVTQTPRYLIKTRGQQVTLSCSPISGHRSVSWYQQTPGQGLQFLFEYFSETQRNKGNFPGRFSGRQFSNSRSEMNVSTLELGDSALYLCASWDGGTDTQYFGPGTRLTVL.